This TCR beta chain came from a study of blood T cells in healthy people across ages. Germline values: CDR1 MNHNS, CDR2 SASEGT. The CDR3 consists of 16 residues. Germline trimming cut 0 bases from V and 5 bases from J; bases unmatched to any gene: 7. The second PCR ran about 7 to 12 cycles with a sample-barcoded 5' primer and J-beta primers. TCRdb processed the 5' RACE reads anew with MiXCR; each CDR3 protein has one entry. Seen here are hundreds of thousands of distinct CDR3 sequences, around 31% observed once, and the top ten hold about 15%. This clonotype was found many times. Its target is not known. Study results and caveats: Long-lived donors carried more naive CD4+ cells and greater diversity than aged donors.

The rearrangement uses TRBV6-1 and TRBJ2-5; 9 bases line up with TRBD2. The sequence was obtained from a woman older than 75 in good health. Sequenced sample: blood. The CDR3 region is CASSEAGGGARETQYF. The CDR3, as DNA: TGTGCCAGCAGTGAAGCTGGCGGGGGGGCCCGGGAGACCCAGTACTTC.